This TCR beta chain was captured in a study of blood T cell repertoires in COVID-19. The overall study: From T cells, B-cell-depleted T cells, or PBMCs came the material, which was cDNA or gDNA.

Methods used by the authors: Amplified reference gene primers provided the basis for estimating nucleated cell counts. TCRdb's table, derived via immunoSEQ multiplex PCR, lists solely in-frame clones and lacks some. That table furnishes V, J and clone size, whereas the DNA furnished D and trimming. The sample holds some 57,000 clones, 86% seen once. The germline gives CDR1 MNHEY, CDR2 SVGAGI. The CDR3 is 13 amino acids. V lost 7 bases and J lost 9, with 13 bases in between. The TCR was taken from a woman older than 75 with acute or convalescent COVID-19. This rearrangement joins TRBV6-5 to TRBJ1-6, with D uncertain. Source material: peripheral blood. CDR3 nucleotides: TGTGCCAGCACGGGAGAAGCCATTTCACCCCTCCACTTT. Its translation is CASTGEAISPLHF.